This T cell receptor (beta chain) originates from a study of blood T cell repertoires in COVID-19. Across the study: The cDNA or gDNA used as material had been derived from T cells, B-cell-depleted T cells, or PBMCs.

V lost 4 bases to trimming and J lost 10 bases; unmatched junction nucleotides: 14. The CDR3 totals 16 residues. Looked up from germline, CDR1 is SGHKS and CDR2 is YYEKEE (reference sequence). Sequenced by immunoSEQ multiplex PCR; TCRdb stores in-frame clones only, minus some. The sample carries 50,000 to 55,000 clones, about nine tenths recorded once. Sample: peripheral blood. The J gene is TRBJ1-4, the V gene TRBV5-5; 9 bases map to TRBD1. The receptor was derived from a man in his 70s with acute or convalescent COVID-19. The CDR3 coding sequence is TGTGCCAGCAGCCTGGCTGTGGGACAGGGACAGGGAAAACTGTTTTTT. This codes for CASSLAVGQGQGKLFF.